This T cell receptor beta chain was obtained from a study of T cell responses to AZD1222 COVID-19 vaccine. Overall study results and limits: At study baseline, merely a handful of AZD1222 recipients were seropositive.

Here immunoSEQ multiplex PCR was the method, and the copy in TCRdb shows in-frame clones only, minus some. The table has approximately 67,000 clones, roughly 89% seen once. This CDR3 comprises 15 residues. Trimming stripped 4 bases from V and 1 base from J, with 10 bases between. Germline CDR1 reads LGHNA; CDR2 reads YNFKEQ. For this clone: What it binds is not known.

The TCR was taken from an adult in good health. The source was peripheral blood, collected on day 0 of AZD1222 vaccination. This rearrangement joins TRBV4-2 to TRBJ2-2, with D possibly matching TRBD2 (6 bases). The CDR3 sequence is CASSPDYGNTGELFF. In DNA, the CDR3 is TGTGCCAGCAGCCCGGACTATGGGAACACCGGGGAGCTGTTTTTT.